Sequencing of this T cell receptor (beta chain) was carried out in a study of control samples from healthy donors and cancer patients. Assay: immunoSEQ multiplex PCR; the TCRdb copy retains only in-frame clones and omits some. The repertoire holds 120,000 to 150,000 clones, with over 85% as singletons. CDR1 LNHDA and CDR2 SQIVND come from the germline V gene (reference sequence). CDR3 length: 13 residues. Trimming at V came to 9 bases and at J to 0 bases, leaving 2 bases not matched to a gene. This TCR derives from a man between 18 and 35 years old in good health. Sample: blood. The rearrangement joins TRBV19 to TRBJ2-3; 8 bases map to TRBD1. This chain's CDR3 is CASGQGSTDTQYF. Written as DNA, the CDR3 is TGTGCCAGCGGACAGGGTAGCACAGATACGCAGTATTTT.